The 29 T cell receptor beta chains listed next were all sequenced from one sample in a study of blood T cells in healthy people across ages. Combining a sample-barcoded 5' primer with a J-beta primer mix, a second PCR ran for 7 to 11 cycles. TCRdb re-called the 5' RACE reads through MiXCR, storing one row per CDR3 protein. The sample holds fewer than 750,000 distinct CDR3 sequences, roughly 43% seen once. Sequenced input: blood. Every receptor here comes from an elderly man in good health.

CDR3 DNA: TGTGCCAGCAGTCCCGGGACAGTAACCTACAATGAGCAGTTCTTC. Amino acid sequence: CASSPGTVTYNEQFF. The rearrangement joins TRBV12-3 or TRBV12-4 to TRBJ2-1; 7 bases align to TRBD1. Germline trimming cut 5 bases from V and 2 bases from J; bases unmatched to any gene: 6. The CDR3 contains 15 residues.

Details on this clonotype: One end of the junction does not line up with germline, which may come from a read error. The chain has TRBV6-5 and TRBJ2-4; D possibly uses TRBD1 or TRBD2 (5 bases each). This CDR3 spans 13 amino acids. Germline-derived CDR1 and CDR2 are MNHEY and SVGAGI. The CDR3: CAGSYYGTNIQYF. For the CDR3, the DNA is TGTGCCGGCAGTTACTACGGGACCAACATTCAGTACTTC.

V gene TRBV2 combines with J gene TRBJ2-2; tentative D call: TRBD2 (6 bases). From germline, CDR1 is SNHLY and CDR2 FYNNEI. The V end lost 10 bases, the J end lost 6 bases, and 18 bases lay between the germline ends. The CDR3 is 14 residues long. The CDR3 nucleotides read TGTGCCAAACAAAGCGGGTTAATGGCCGGGGAGCTGTTTTTT. This sequence encodes CAKQSGLMAGELFF. Full variable domain (remainder filled in from reference TRBV2 and TRBJ2-2): EPEVTQTPSHQVTQMGQEVILRCVPISNHLYFYWYRQILGQKVEFLVSFYNNEISEKSEIFDDQFSVERPDGSNFTLKIRSTKLEDSAMYFCAKQSGLMAGELFFGEGSRLTVL.

The rearrangement links TRBV3-1 to TRBJ1-2; D uncertain. Germline CDR1 reads LGHDT; CDR2 reads YNNKEL (reference sequence). The V end was cut by 0 bases, the J end by 5 bases, with 19 bases between. The CDR3 runs 17 residues. CDR3 loop: CASSQDAQSMVLYGYTF. CDR3 sequence (DNA): TGTGCCAGCAGCCAAGACGCCCAGAGTATGGTGTTGTATGGCTACACCTTC. Using reference TRBV3-1 and TRBJ1-2 for the parts outside the CDR3, the full variable domain is DTAVSQTPKYLVTQMGNDKSIKCEQNLGHDTMYWYKQDSKKFLKIMFSYNNKELIINETVPNRFSPKSPDKAHLNLHINSLELGDSAVYFCASSQDAQSMVLYGYTFGSGTRLTVV.

This clonotype was found many times. The CDR3 region is CSATPDSYEQYF. The CDR3 DNA is TGCAGCGCAACCCCGGACAGCTACGAGCAGTACTTC. V gene TRBV20-1 combines with J gene TRBJ2-7, with D possibly matching TRBD1 (6 bases). The germline V gene has CDR1 DFQATT and CDR2 SNEGSKA (reference sequence). The CDR3 runs to 12 residues.

Concerning this clonotype itself: Sequence at one end of the junction differs from germline and may be a read error. This chain connects TRBV5-4 to TRBJ2-3, with D uncertain. The germline CDR1 and CDR2 sequences are SGHNT and YYREEE (reference sequence). The CDR3 has 15 amino acids. DNA for the CDR3: TGTGCCACCAGCTTTTGGGCCGATCCGGGAGATACGCAGTATTTT. Residues: CATSFWADPGDTQYF.

This rearrangement joins TRBV7-9 to TRBJ2-5; D perhaps matches TRBD2 (6 bases). Trimming took 2 bases from V and 2 from J, leaving 21 bases between them. CDR1 is SEHNR and CDR2 is FQNEAQ in the germline V gene (reference sequence). The CDR3 is 18 residues long. CDR3 in DNA: TGTGCCAGCAGCTTAAACTGGTTGAGACTAGGAGGGCAAGAGACCCAGTACTTC. Its translation: CASSLNWLRLGGQETQYF.

The CDR3 DNA follows: TGTGCCAGCAGACGACAGGGAGACGAGCAGTACTTC. It specifies CASRRQGDEQYF. The V gene is TRBV27, the J gene TRBJ2-7, with TRBD1 identical over 7 bases. The CDR3 consists of 12 residues. Trimming at V came to 6 bases and at J to 5 bases, leaving 4 bases not matched to a gene. The germline CDR1 and CDR2 sequences are MNHEY and SMNVEV (reference sequence).

This chain uses TRBV7-9 with TRBJ1-5; 10 bases agree with TRBD1. The CDR3 is 12 amino acids. Germline trimming cut 4 bases from V and 9 bases from J; bases unmatched to any gene: 0. Per the germline V gene, CDR1 is SEHNR and CDR2 is FQNEAQ (reference sequence). CDR3 nucleotides: TGTGCCAGCAGCTGGGACAGGGGGCCCCAGCATTTT. It specifies CASSWDRGPQHF.

The chain links TRBV29-1 to TRBJ2-4, with a tentative D call TRBD2 (6 bases). V lost 2 bases, J lost 15 bases, and 17 bases lay in between. Germline CDR1 reads SQVTM; CDR2 reads ANQGSEA. The CDR3 has 12 residues. The chain's CDR3 is CSVEKPGEARYF. CDR3 coding DNA: TGCAGCGTTGAAAAACCGGGAGAGGCAAGGTACTTC. The complete variable domain, with remaining parts taken from reference TRBV29-1 and TRBJ2-4, reads SAVISQKPSRDICQRGTSLTIQCQVDSQVTMMFWYRQQPGQSLTLIATANQGSEATYESGFVIDKFPISRPNLTFSTLTVSNMSPEDSSIYLCSVEKPGEARYFGAGTRLSVL.

This clonotype has only a few counts. The J gene is TRBJ1-1, the V gene TRBV29-1; D uncertain. With 4 bases removed from V and 3 bases from J, the gap between germline ends came to 12 bases. Germline CDR1 SQVTM, CDR2 ANQGSEA. The CDR3 is made up of 13 amino acids. This CDR3 is CSVGEGLYTEAFF. The CDR3 DNA reads TGCAGCGTTGGAGAAGGGTTATACACTGAAGCTTTCTTT.

This clonotype was counted only a few times. A read error may produce the germline difference seen at one junction end. The J gene is TRBJ2-7, the V gene TRBV7-9; the match to TRBD1 covers 7 bases. Looked up from germline, CDR1 is SEHNR and CDR2 is FQNEAQ (reference sequence). This CDR3 comprises 13 residues. CDR3 region: CTSSSDRAYEQYF. DNA of the CDR3: TGTACCAGCAGCTCCGACAGGGCCTACGAGCAGTACTTC.

The V call is TRBV20-1, the J call TRBJ2-1; 12 bases fit TRBD2. The length of the CDR3 is 15 residues. Germline CDR1 DFQATT, CDR2 SNEGSKA (reference sequence). The ends lost 6 bases at V and 3 bases at J; junction bases unmatched: 6. CDR3 protein: CSARTSGIGYNEQFF. CDR3 bases: TGCAGTGCACGGACTAGCGGGATAGGCTACAATGAGCAGTTCTTC.

The V and J genes are TRBV4-1 and TRBJ2-3; 10 bases match TRBD2. This CDR3 has 19 amino acids. Germline V CDR1 and CDR2: MGHRA, YSYEKL. With 0 bases clipped from V and 8 bases from J, the junction kept 17 bases outside the gene matches. In DNA form, the CDR3 reads TGCGCCAGCAGCCAAGAGGACCGTCCCCTAGCGGGAGAGCGGGGTACGCAGTATTTT. Its translation: CASSQEDRPLAGERGTQYF.

The genes are TRBV6-5 and TRBJ1-1; possible D gene TRBD1, 5 bases. Germline V lookup: CDR1 MNHEY, CDR2 SVGAGI. V was pared by 8 bases and J by 5 bases, with 15 bases between. The CDR3 sequence is 13 residues long. Here the CDR3 DNA reads TGTGCCAGCTCCAACCCACCAGGGACTGAAGCTTTCTTT. This translates into CASSNPPGTEAFF.

This clonotype has only one observation. The V gene is TRBV2, the J gene TRBJ1-1, with 7 bases aligning to TRBD1. In germline, CDR1 is SNHLY, CDR2 FYNNEI. This CDR3 contains 12 residues. V shed 4 bases, J shed 9 bases, and the junction held 5 bases outside the gene matches. The CDR3 nucleotides are TGTGCCAGCAGTGGGGACAGCTATAAAGCTTTCTTT. This codes for CASSGDSYKAFF.

This clonotype has ten or more counts. The V gene is TRBV6-6, the J gene TRBJ1-2; 7 nucleotides align to TRBD1. The trim removed 7 bases at V and 2 bases at J, leaving 1 base unmatched. The CDR3 contains 12 residues. The V gene's germline CDR1 is MNHNY and CDR2 SVGAGI (reference sequence). The CDR3 protein is CASKQGNYGYTF. The CDR3 DNA follows: TGTGCCAGCAAACAGGGGAACTATGGCTACACCTTC.

V is TRBV7-9 and J is TRBJ2-2; TRBD2 might be the D (6 bases). This CDR3 is built from 15 residues. The V gene's germline CDR1 is SEHNR and CDR2 FQNEAQ (reference sequence). V was trimmed by 5 bases and J by 2 bases, leaving 12 bases between them. The CDR3 reads CASSPGTYNTGELFF. CDR3 sequence (DNA): TGTGCCAGCAGCCCCGGGACTTATAACACCGGGGAGCTGTTTTTT.

This CDR3 is CSALRLAGGTDTQYF. The CDR3 DNA sequence: TGCAGTGCTCTCCGACTAGCGGGGGGAACAGATACGCAGTATTTT. The chain links TRBV20-1 to TRBJ2-3, with 13 bases that match TRBD2. Germline values: CDR1 DFQATT, CDR2 SNEGSKA (reference sequence). The ends lost 5 bases at V and 3 bases at J; junction bases unmatched: 5. There are 15 residues in the CDR3.

The chain joins TRBV29-1 to TRBJ2-2; possible D gene TRBD1, 6 bases. This CDR3 comprises 13 residues. From germline, CDR1 is SQVTM and CDR2 ANQGSEA. The V gene lost 6 bases and the J gene lost 1 base, with 9 bases spanning the gap. The CDR3 nucleotides are TGCAGCGTGCGACAGGTGAACACCGGGGAGCTGTTTTTT. It codes for CSVRQVNTGELFF.

V usage is TRBV6-6 and J usage is TRBJ1-6; a possible D gene is TRBD1 (5 bases). CDR1 and CDR2 from the germline V gene are MNHNY and SVGAGI (reference sequence). The CDR3 contains 15 residues. The V and J ends lost 0 bases and 10 bases respectively, with 13 bases between them. CDR3 protein: CASSYSGRADSPLHF. The CDR3 coding sequence is TGTGCCAGCAGTTACTCTGGCAGGGCTGACTCACCCCTCCACTTT.

This chain links TRBV20-1 with TRBJ1-2; D unresolved. The CDR3 runs to 13 residues. Germline-derived CDR1 and CDR2 are DFQATT and SNEGSKA (reference sequence). Trimming left V 6 bases short and J 2 bases short, with 13 bases between. As DNA, the CDR3 is TGCAGTGCAAGTGGGGTCAGCAACTATGGCTACACCTTC. Translation: CSASGVSNYGYTF.

This chain uses TRBV4-3 with TRBJ2-3; TRBD2 matches 13 bases. The V and J ends lost 0 bases and 5 bases, in that order; junction bases with no gene match: 11. The CDR3 loop spans 19 amino acids. Germline values: CDR1 LGHNA, CDR2 YSLEER. The CDR3 loop is CASSQDPPTSGGAIDTQYF. CDR3 nucleotides: TGCGCCAGCAGCCAAGACCCCCCCACTAGCGGGGGGGCCATAGATACGCAGTATTTT.

This clonotype turned up a few times. J is TRBJ2-7 and V is TRBV6-2 or TRBV6-3, with 12 nucleotides matching TRBD2. The CDR3 totals 15 residues. Germline CDR1 reads MNHEY; CDR2 reads SVGEGT. After removal of 4 bases from V and 4 bases from J, the junction contained 5 bases not matched to a gene. This chain's CDR3 is CASSSGLAGVYEQYF. DNA of the CDR3: TGTGCCAGCAGTTCGGGACTAGCGGGTGTTTACGAGCAGTACTTC.

CDR3 protein: CASRARYRSSYEQYF. CDR3 nucleotides: TGTGCCAGCAGGGCAAGGTACAGGAGCTCCTACGAGCAGTACTTC. The genes are TRBV27 and TRBJ2-7; the D gene is possibly TRBD1 (5 bases). V was trimmed by 6 bases and J by 0 bases, leaving 15 bases between them. This CDR3 spans 15 amino acids. CDR1 is MNHEY and CDR2 is SMNVEV in the germline V gene (reference sequence).

V usage is TRBV7-2 and J usage is TRBJ2-3, with D possibly TRBD2 on 5 matching bases. The CDR3 covers 16 residues. V was pared by 5 bases and J by 0 bases, with 15 bases between. CDR1 and CDR2 from the germline V gene are SGHTA and FQGNSA. The CDR3 region has the DNA TGTGCCAGCAGCCCACGCCCACGGGGTAGCACAGATACGCAGTATTTT. Translated: CASSPRPRGSTDTQYF.

This clonotype was picked up a small number of times. The rearrangement joins TRBV27 to TRBJ2-1, with D possibly called TRBD1 or TRBD2 (6 bases each). V shed 3 bases and J shed 7 bases, with 22 bases lying between them. Germline V CDR1 and CDR2: MNHEY, SMNVEV (reference sequence). The CDR3 extends over 17 amino acids. The CDR3 DNA follows: TGTGCCAGCAGTTTCGGGGAAGGGGGGAACGGTCCGAATGAGCAGTTCTTC. Its protein is CASSFGEGGNGPNEQFF.

The chain employs TRBV24-1 and TRBJ1-2, with TRBD1 identical over 12 bases. Germline-derived CDR1 and CDR2 are KGHDR and SFDVKD. The CDR3 spans 15 residues. Trimming took 5 bases from V and 11 from J; bases not matched to a gene: 11. CDR3 loop: CATSVGTGGWARYTF. CDR3 in DNA: TGTGCCACCAGTGTCGGGACAGGGGGCTGGGCGAGATACACCTTC.

The J gene is TRBJ2-3, the V gene TRBV5-6; the match to TRBD2 covers 11 bases. V trimming: 3 bases; J trimming: 1 base; junction bases outside the gene matches: 10. This CDR3 is 18 amino acids long. Germline lookup yields CDR1 SGHDT and CDR2 YYEEEE. The CDR3 loop is CASSSLAGGPPGTDTQYF. The DNA of the CDR3 is TGTGCCAGCAGCTCGTTAGCGGGAGGGCCCCCCGGCACAGATACGCAGTATTTT.